These 27 T cell receptor beta chains came from one sample sequenced in a study of early T cells in non-severe SARS-CoV-2 infection (dated by TCRdb to 2020 to 2022). Library preparation was by 5' RACE. The sequencer listed for this sample is NextSeq 500. Through fastp at Q25 and MiXCR, TCRdb rebuilt clones from the public reads, retaining in-frame beta chains. CDR3 protein sequences are deduplicated, and each keeps its most common genes and DNA. A total of 25,000 to 35,000 distinct CDR3 sequences appear in this sample, roughly 5.4% of them only once. Around 2.5% of the sample comes from the top ten. The sequencing input was whole blood. Every receptor here comes from an adult who was a healthcare worker with PCR-confirmed SARS-CoV-2 infection or an uninfected control (not recorded which).

There are many counts of this clonotype. This chain uses TRBV20-1 with TRBJ2-3; D possibly corresponds to TRBD2 (6 bases). Germline CDR1 reads DFQATT; CDR2 reads SNEGSKA (reference sequence). This CDR3 region has 16 residues. Trimming shortened V by 6 bases and J by 2 bases, and 21 bases separated the two germline ends. CDR3 sequence (DNA): TGCAGTGCAGAAAAAGGGATTAGCGGTAACACAGATACGCAGTATTTT. Its protein is CSAEKGISGNTDTQYF.

There are many counts of this clonotype. The J gene is TRBJ1-2, the V gene TRBV18, with D hard to call. Trimming cost V 3 bases and J 5 bases, with 16 bases left between them. Germline CDR1 KGHSH, CDR2 LQKENI. The CDR3 consists of 15 residues. CDR3 nucleotide sequence: TGTGCCAGCTCACCCCCTGACACCCCCGGGTATGGCTACACCTTC. It specifies CASSPPDTPGYGYTF.

This clonotype came up many times. The chain joins TRBV11-2 to TRBJ2-7; 8 bases match TRBD1. Germline V gene sequence: CDR1 SGHAT, CDR2 FQNNGV. V was pared by 3 bases and J by 5 bases, with 3 bases of the junction left unmatched. The CDR3 contains 13 residues. The DNA of the CDR3 is TGTGCCAGCAGCTTCACAGGGGGGCACGAGCAGTACTTC. Its protein is CASSFTGGHEQYF.

By proportion, this clonotype is medium-sized. The V and J genes are TRBV4-1 and TRBJ2-6; 7 bases match TRBD1. The CDR3 sequence is 17 residues long. The germline gives CDR1 MGHRA, CDR2 YSYEKL. J was trimmed by 2 bases and V by 0 bases; bases with no gene match: 4. CDR3 DNA: TGCGCCAGCAGCCAAGAGAAAGGGGGCGCTGGGGCCAACGTCCTGACTTTC. It yields the protein CASSQEKGGAGANVLTF.

This clonotype was recorded many times. The chain carries TRBV7-9 and TRBJ2-7, with TRBD1 matching over 7 bases. V lost 4 bases, J lost 2 bases, and 8 bases stayed unmatched. Germline V lookup: CDR1 SEHNR, CDR2 FQNEAQ (reference sequence). The length of the CDR3 is 15 residues. The CDR3 DNA reads as TGTGCCAGCAGCTCCCGGTCCGGGACAGCCTACGAGCAGTACTTC. Translating gives CASSSRSGTAYEQYF.

This clonotype was seen repeatedly, ten times or more. The chain couples TRBV11-2 to TRBJ2-1; no clear D gene. The CDR3 contains 17 residues. With 1 base removed from V and 0 bases from J, the gap between germline ends came to 13 bases. Germline V gene data show CDR1 as SGHAT and CDR2 as FQNNGV. CDR3 sequence: CASSLGVGQISYNEQFF. DNA for the CDR3: TGTGCCAGCAGCTTAGGCGTTGGGCAGATCTCCTACAATGAGCAGTTCTTC.

This clonotype appeared many times. The chain employs TRBV24-1 and TRBJ2-1, with 8 bases fitting TRBD2. This CDR3 has 18 amino acids. V lost 3 bases to trimming and J lost 4 bases; unmatched junction nucleotides: 13. Germline V CDR1 and CDR2: KGHDR, SFDVKD. Here the CDR3 reads CATSDPTDSGESYNEQFF. CDR3 bases: TGTGCCACCAGTGATCCCACTGATAGCGGGGAATCTTACAATGAGCAGTTCTTC.

The chain links TRBV24-1 to TRBJ2-2; a weak D match, TRBD2 (5 bases). Trimming removed 9 bases at V and 6 bases at J, with 19 bases between. The V gene's germline CDR1 is KGHDR and CDR2 SFDVKD. The CDR3 sequence is 15 residues long. The CDR3 region is CATSRSGVGAGELFF. The CDR3 DNA is TGTGCCACCTCCCGGAGTGGGGTCGGGGCCGGGGAGCTGTTTTTT.

This clonotype was detected many times. CDR3: CSAGQGGRSYEQYF. In DNA, the CDR3 is TGCAGTGCGGGACAGGGGGGGAGGAGCTACGAGCAGTACTTC. The chain couples TRBV20-1 to TRBJ2-7; TRBD1 matches at 11 bases. V was clipped by 6 bases and J by 3 bases; unmatched bases: 7. This CDR3 comprises 14 residues. CDR1 DFQATT and CDR2 SNEGSKA come from the germline V gene (reference sequence).

This clonotype was seen a handful of times. This sequence joins TRBV5-1 and TRBJ2-1; D tentatively reads TRBD1 or TRBD2 (6 bases each). Per the germline V gene, CDR1 is SGHRS and CDR2 is YFSETQ. CDR3 length: 16 residues. V was pared by 4 bases and J by 6 bases, with 20 bases between. The CDR3 bases are TGCGCCAGCAGCCCTTGGAGGGCAGGGGCAGTCAATGAGCAGTTCTTC. Encoded protein: CASSPWRAGAVNEQFF. Based on the CDR3 plus reference TRBV5-1 and TRBJ2-1, the full variable domain is KAGVTQTPRYLIKTRGQQVTLSCSPISGHRSVSWYQQTPGQGLQFLFEYFSETQRNKGNFPGRFSGRQFSNSRSEMNVSTLELGDSALYLCASSPWRAGAVNEQFFGPGTRLTVL.

This chain joins TRBV5-1 and TRBJ1-1; perhaps TRBD1 as D (5 bases). Deletions cut 4 bases from V and 4 bases from J, with 11 bases between. Germline loops: CDR1 SGHRS, CDR2 YFSETQ. This CDR3 has 13 amino acids. CDR3 residues: CASSEGTSTEAFF. Written as DNA, the CDR3 is TGCGCCAGCAGCGAGGGGACCAGCACTGAAGCTTTCTTT.

This clonotype was seen a few times. The rearrangement uses TRBV7-9 and TRBJ1-1; possible D gene TRBD1, 6 bases. Germline V CDR1 and CDR2: SEHNR, FQNEAQ (reference sequence). The CDR3 extends over 16 amino acids. V lost 7 bases, J lost 3 bases, and 21 bases lay in between. CDR3 DNA sequence: TGTGCCAGCAACACCGGGGGGCGCGGTTCTTACACTGAAGCTTTCTTT. This encodes CASNTGGRGSYTEAFF.

This clonotype was found many times. The rearrangement uses TRBV7-2 and TRBJ1-1; D unclear. Germline-derived CDR1 and CDR2 are SGHTA and FQGNSA. Trimming cost V 1 base and J 3 bases, with 9 bases left between them. The CDR3 runs to 14 residues. Written as DNA, the CDR3 is TGTGCCAGCAGCTTAGTTAGGGATTACACTGAAGCTTTCTTT. Translated: CASSLVRDYTEAFF.

This rearrangement joins TRBV5-1 to TRBJ1-1; perhaps TRBD1 as D (5 bases). CDR3 length: 16 residues. Germline V CDR1 and CDR2: SGHRS, YFSETQ. V dropped 6 bases and J dropped 0 bases, with 18 bases sitting between them. CDR3 amino acids: CASTPGAYGVNTEAFF. CDR3 bases: TGCGCCAGCACCCCCGGGGCATATGGGGTGAACACTGAAGCTTTCTTT.

This sequence joins TRBV23-1 and TRBJ2-2; D is undetermined. TRBV23-1 is recorded as an ORF, its role being uncertain. The CDR3 contains 16 residues. V lost 4 bases, J lost 3 bases, and 15 bases lay in between. The CDR3 nucleotides are TGCGCCAGCAGTCCAGGACCCGATCGTTACACCGGGGAGCTGTTTTTT. This gives the protein CASSPGPDRYTGELFF.

This clonotype was seen many times. CDR3 sequence (DNA): TGTGCCACCAGCGGATGGGGCACCTACGAGCAGTACTTC. Translation gives CATSGWGTYEQYF. J is TRBJ2-7 and V is TRBV15; possibly TRBD1 for D (5 bases). Germline V gene data show CDR1 as LNHNV and CDR2 as YYDKDF (reference sequence). Trimming pared 5 bases from V and 2 bases from J, leaving 10 bases between. CDR3 length equals 13 residues.

Ten or more counts support this clonotype. The genes are TRBV30 and TRBJ1-2; maybe TRBD1 (5 bases). The germline V gene has CDR1 GTSNPN and CDR2 SVGIG (reference sequence). The V gene lost 2 bases and the J gene lost 3 bases, with 16 bases spanning the gap. The CDR3 has 15 amino acids. Written as DNA, the CDR3 is TGTGCCTGGAGTCATTATGGGACCGCTCACTATGGCTACACCTTC. It encodes CAWSHYGTAHYGYTF.

In nucleotides, the CDR3 is TGTGCCAGCTCACTCCAAAGCGCCGCAAACTATGGCTACACCTTC. Its translation is CASSLQSAANYGYTF. The chain has TRBV18 and TRBJ1-2, with D unclear. Germline values: CDR1 KGHSH, CDR2 LQKENI. Trimming stripped 4 bases from V and 2 bases from J, with 14 bases between. This CDR3 contains 15 residues.

This clonotype showed up many times. This chain connects TRBV7-8 to TRBJ2-7; D is ambiguous. The CDR3 is 14 residues long. Trimming left V 5 bases short and J 2 bases short, with 13 bases between. CDR1 and CDR2 from the germline V gene are SGHVS and FQNEAQ. The CDR3 loop is CASSQTSKAYEQYF. CDR3 nucleotide sequence: TGTGCCAGCAGCCAAACCAGCAAGGCCTACGAGCAGTACTTC.

This clonotype was counted only a few times. The chain has TRBV12-3 or TRBV12-4 and TRBJ2-1; 10 nucleotides agree with TRBD2. V lost 5 bases and J lost 3; bases outside the gene matches: 4. The CDR3 consists of 15 residues. CDR3 DNA sequence: TGTGCCAGCAGTGAGAGCGGGAGGGTCTACAATGAGCAGTTCTTC. Its translation is CASSESGRVYNEQFF.

Only a few counts were recorded for this clonotype. V and J are TRBV7-3 and TRBJ2-3, with no clear D. CDR3 size: 14 residues. Germline values: CDR1 SGHTA, CDR2 FQGTGA. Between the trimmed V and J ends, which lost 5 bases and 5 bases, there was a span of 14 bases. The CDR3 spells CASSPAGRRDTQYF. The CDR3 bases are TGTGCCAGCAGCCCAGCCGGACGGAGAGATACGCAGTATTTT.

At least ten counts were recorded for this clonotype. The V call is TRBV20-1, the J call TRBJ2-7; 10 positions agree with TRBD1. The CDR3 loop spans 14 amino acids. V gave up 3 bases and J gave up 3 bases; unmatched junction bases: 5. Germline V gene sequence: CDR1 DFQATT, CDR2 SNEGSKA (reference sequence). The CDR3 region is CSASWTGGGYEQYF. The CDR3 region has the DNA TGCAGTGCTAGTTGGACAGGGGGAGGCTACGAGCAGTACTTC.

Only a few counts were recorded for this clonotype. This sequence joins TRBV7-8 and TRBJ2-3; possibly TRBD2 for D (7 bases). Germline V CDR1 and CDR2: SGHVS, FQNEAQ. Trimming stripped 6 bases from V and 2 bases from J, with 12 bases between. This CDR3 region has 14 residues. CDR3: CASRGGGTTDTQYF. The CDR3 DNA reads TGTGCCAGCAGGGGAGGGGGGACCACAGATACGCAGTATTTT.

This clonotype was found many times. This chain connects TRBV20-1 to TRBJ2-7; perhaps TRBD2 as D (5 bases). Germline V CDR1 and CDR2: DFQATT, SNEGSKA (reference sequence). The V gene lost 0 bases and the J gene lost 2 bases, with 14 bases spanning the gap. This CDR3 is 15 amino acids long. CDR3 residues: CSARDTRLTPYEQYF. CDR3 coding DNA: TGCAGTGCTAGAGATACTAGGCTCACCCCCTACGAGCAGTACTTC.

This clonotype was counted at least ten times. V and J are TRBV29-1 and TRBJ2-5, with D maybe TRBD1 (6 bases). Trimming took off 6 bases at V and 2 bases at J, with 13 bases between the two ends. The CDR3 sequence is 13 residues long. Germline lookup yields CDR1 SQVTM and CDR2 ANQGSEA. CDR3 sequence (DNA): TGCAGCGTCGCCCGAGGACAGCAAGAGACCCAGTACTTC. Protein sequence: CSVARGQQETQYF. The whole variable domain, remainder taken from reference TRBV29-1 and TRBJ2-5, is SAVISQKPSRDICQRGTSLTIQCQVDSQVTMMFWYRQQPGQSLTLIATANQGSEATYESGFVIDKFPISRPNLTFSTLTVSNMSPEDSSIYLCSVARGQQETQYFGPGTRLLVL.

Many counts were recorded for this clonotype. The genes are TRBV19 and TRBJ2-1; 8 bases are shared with TRBD2. Trimming took 1 base from V and 0 from J; bases not matched to a gene: 11. There are 19 residues in the CDR3. Germline CDR1 reads LNHDA; CDR2 reads SQIVND (reference sequence). The CDR3, as DNA: TGTGCCAGTAGTATAGCGATAGCGGGATTTAAGAGCTCCTACAATGAGCAGTTCTTC. This translates into CASSIAIAGFKSSYNEQFF.

This clonotype has more than one count but fewer than ten. The rearrangement joins TRBV7-9 to TRBJ2-7; 7 positions match TRBD2. CDR3 length equals 14 residues. V shed 5 bases and J 2 bases; nucleotides not matched to a gene: 6. Germline CDR1 and CDR2: SEHNR and FQNEAQ (reference sequence). The CDR3 region is CASSQAGLTYEQYF. The CDR3, as DNA: TGTGCCAGCAGCCAAGCGGGGTTGACCTACGAGCAGTACTTC.